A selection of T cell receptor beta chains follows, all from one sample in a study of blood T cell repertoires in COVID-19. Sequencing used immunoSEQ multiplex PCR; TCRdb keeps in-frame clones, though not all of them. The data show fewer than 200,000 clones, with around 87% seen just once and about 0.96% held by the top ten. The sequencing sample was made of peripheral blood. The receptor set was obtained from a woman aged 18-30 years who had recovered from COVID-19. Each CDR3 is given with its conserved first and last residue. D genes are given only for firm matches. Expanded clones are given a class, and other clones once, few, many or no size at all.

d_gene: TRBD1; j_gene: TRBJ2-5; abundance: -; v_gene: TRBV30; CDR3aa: CAWSRERQGQETQYF; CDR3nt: TGTGCCTGGAGTCGGGAAAGACAGGGGCAAGAGACCCAGTACTTC
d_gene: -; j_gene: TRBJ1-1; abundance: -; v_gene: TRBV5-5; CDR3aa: CASGRQNTEAFF; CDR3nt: TGTGCCAGCGGAAGACAGAACACTGAAGCTTTCTTT
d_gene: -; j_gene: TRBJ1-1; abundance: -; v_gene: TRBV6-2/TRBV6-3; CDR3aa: CASSYSWGRTEAFF; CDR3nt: TGTGCCAGCAGTTACTCCTGGGGGAGGACTGAAGCTTTCTTT
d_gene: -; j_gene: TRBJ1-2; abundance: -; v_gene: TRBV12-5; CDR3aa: CASSPSGTMGGYTF; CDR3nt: TGTGCTAGTAGTCCTTCCGGGACAATGGGCGGCTACACCTTC
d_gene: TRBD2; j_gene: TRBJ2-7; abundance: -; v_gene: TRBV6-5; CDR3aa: CASSYGAGAYEQYF; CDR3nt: TGTGCCAGCAGTTACGGGGCGGGAGCCTACGAGCAGTACTTC
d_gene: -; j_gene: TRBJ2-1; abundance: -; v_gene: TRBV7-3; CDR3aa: CASSLGYSSYNEQFF; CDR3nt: TGTGCCAGCAGCTTGGGTTACAGCTCCTACAATGAGCAGTTCTTC
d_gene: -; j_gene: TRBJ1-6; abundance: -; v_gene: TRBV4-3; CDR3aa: CASSQERSLSSPLHF; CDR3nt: TGCGCCAGCAGCCAAGAGAGAAGCCTAAGTTCACCCCTCCACTTT
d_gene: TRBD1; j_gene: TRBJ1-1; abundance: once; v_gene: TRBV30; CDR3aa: CAWGGDRTEAFF; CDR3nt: TGTGCCTGGGGGGGGGACAGGACTGAAGCTTTCTTT
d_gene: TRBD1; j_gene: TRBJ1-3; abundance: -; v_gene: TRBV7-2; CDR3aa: CASSFWDSSGNTIYF; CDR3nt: TGTGCCAGCAGCTTCTGGGACAGCTCTGGAAACACCATATATTTT
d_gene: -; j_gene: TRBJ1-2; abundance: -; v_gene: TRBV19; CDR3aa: CASSPAGSNYGYTF; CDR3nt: TGTGCCAGTAGTCCCGCTGGGAGTAACTATGGCTACACCTTC
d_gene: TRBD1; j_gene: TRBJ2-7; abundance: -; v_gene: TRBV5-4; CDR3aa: CASSTGQAMGYEQYF; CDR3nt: TGTGCCAGCAGCACGGGACAGGCGATGGGATACGAGCAGTACTTC
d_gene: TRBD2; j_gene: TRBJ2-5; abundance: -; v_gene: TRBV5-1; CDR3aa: CASSSRSSGGGETQYF; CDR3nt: TGCGCCAGCAGCTCGAGGAGTAGCGGGGGAGGGGAGACCCAGTACTTC
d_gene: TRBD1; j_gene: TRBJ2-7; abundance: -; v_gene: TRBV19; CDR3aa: CASSRTGTSREQYF; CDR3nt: TGTGCCAGTAGTCGGACAGGGACTTCGCGAGAGCAGTACTTC
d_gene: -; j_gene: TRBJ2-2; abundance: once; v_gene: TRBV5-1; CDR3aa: CASSLGQTDTGELFF; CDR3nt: TGCGCCAGCAGCCTAGGACAGACGGACACCGGGGAGCTGTTTTTT
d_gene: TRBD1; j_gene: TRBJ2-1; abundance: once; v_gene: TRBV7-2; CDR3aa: CASSLAGILEWNRGLVNEQFF; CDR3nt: TGTGCCAGCAGCTTAGCAGGGATTTTGGAGTGGAACAGGGGTTTAGTCAATGAGCAGTTCTTC
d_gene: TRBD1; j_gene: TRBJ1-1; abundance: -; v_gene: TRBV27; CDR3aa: CASSSSTGPWSEAFF; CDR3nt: TGTGCCAGCAGTTCGTCGACAGGGCCCTGGAGCGAAGCTTTCTTT
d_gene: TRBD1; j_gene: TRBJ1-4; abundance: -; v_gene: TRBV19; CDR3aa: CASRAQGAREKLFF; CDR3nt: TGTGCCAGTAGGGCACAGGGGGCGCGTGAAAAACTGTTTTTT
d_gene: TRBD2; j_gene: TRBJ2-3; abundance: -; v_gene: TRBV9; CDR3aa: CASSDSGVSTDTQYF; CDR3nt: TGTGCCAGCAGCGATAGCGGGGTGAGCACAGATACGCAGTATTTT
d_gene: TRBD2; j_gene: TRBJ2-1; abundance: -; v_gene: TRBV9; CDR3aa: CASSDGLAGGKNEQFF; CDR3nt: TGTGCCAGCAGCGACGGACTAGCGGGGGGAAAAAATGAGCAGTTCTTC
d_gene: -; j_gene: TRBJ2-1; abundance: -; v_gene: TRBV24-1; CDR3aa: CATSGQLNEQFF; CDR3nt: TGTGCCACCAGCGGACAGTTAAATGAGCAGTTCTTC
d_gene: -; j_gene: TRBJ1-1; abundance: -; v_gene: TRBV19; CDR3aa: CASSMRAHLPEAFF; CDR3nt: TGTGCCAGTAGTATGAGGGCTCATCTCCCTGAAGCTTTCTTT
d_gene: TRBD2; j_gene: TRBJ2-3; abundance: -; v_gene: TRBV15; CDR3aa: CATSRGNSGSTDTQYF; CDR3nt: TGTGCCACCAGCAGAGGGAATAGCGGGAGTACAGATACGCAGTATTTT
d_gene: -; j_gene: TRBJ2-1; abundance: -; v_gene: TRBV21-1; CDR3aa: CASSKVATVYNEQFF; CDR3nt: TGTGCCAGCAGCAAAGTCGCGACAGTTTACAATGAGCAGTTCTTC
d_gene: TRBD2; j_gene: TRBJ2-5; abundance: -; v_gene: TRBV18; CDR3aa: CASSPTLTAGGRETQYF; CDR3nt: TGTGCCAGCTCACCGACACTTACAGCGGGAGGGCGCGAGACCCAGTACTTC
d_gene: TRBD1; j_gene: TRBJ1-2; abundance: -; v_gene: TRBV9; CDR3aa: CASSVGPGGGYTF; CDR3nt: TGTGCCAGCAGCGTAGGTCCAGGGGGTGGCTACACCTTC
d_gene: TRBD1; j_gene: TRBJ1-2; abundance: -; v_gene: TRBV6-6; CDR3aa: CASSFQTGAPYGYTF; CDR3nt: TGTGCCAGCAGTTTTCAGACAGGGGCACCCTATGGCTACACCTTC
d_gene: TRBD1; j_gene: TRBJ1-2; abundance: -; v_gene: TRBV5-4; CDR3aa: CASSQADRGYGYTF; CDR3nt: TGTGCCAGCAGCCAAGCCGACAGGGGCTATGGCTACACCTTC
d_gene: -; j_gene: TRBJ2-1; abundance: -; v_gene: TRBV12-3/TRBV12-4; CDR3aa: CASSLWLGDEQFF; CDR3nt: TGTGCCAGCAGTTTATGGTTAGGGGATGAGCAGTTCTTC
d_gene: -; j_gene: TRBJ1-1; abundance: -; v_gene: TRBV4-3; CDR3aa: CASSQRQDPADEAFF; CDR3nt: TGCGCCAGCAGCCAACGACAGGACCCTGCGGATGAAGCTTTCTTT
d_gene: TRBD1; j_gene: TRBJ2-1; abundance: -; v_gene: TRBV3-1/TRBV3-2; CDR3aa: CASSQVGGTGRNEQFF; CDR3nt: TGTGCCAGCAGCCAAGTAGGAGGGACAGGTCGTAATGAGCAGTTCTTC
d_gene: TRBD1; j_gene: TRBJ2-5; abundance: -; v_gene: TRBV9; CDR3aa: CASSPRTGETQYF; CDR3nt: TGTGCCAGCAGCCCTAGGACAGGAGAGACCCAGTACTTC
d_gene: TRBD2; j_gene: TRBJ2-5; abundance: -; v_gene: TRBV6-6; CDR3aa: CASGLERGAGETQYF; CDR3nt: TGTGCCAGCGGCCTCGAGCGGGGGGCGGGGGAGACCCAGTACTTC
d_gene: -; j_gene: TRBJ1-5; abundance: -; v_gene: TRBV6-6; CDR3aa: CASSLGNQPQHF; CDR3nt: TGTGCCAGCAGTTTAGGCAATCAGCCCCAGCATTTT
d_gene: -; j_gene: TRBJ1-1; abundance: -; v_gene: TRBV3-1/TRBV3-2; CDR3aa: CASSQDPTEAFF; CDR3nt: TGTGCCAGCAGCCAAGACCCCACTGAGGCTTTCTTT
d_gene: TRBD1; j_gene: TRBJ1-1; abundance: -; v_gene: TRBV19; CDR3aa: CASSFKGANTEAFF; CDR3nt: TGTGCCAGTAGTTTCAAGGGGGCTAACACTGAAGCTTTCTTT
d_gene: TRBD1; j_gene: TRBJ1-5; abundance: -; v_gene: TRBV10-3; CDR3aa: CAISVGTGKDQPQHF; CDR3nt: TGTGCCATCAGTGTAGGGACAGGGAAGGACCAGCCCCAGCATTTT
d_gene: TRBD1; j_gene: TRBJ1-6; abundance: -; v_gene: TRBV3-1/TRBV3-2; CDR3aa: CASSPDPSGTGCRSPLHF; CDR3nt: TGTGCCAGCAGCCCAGACCCCTCCGGGACAGGGTGTCGTTCACCCCTCCACTTT